The 6 T cell receptor beta chains in this list originate from one sample, sequenced in a study of blood T cell repertoires in COVID-19. Produced via immunoSEQ multiplex PCR; TCRdb's table is partial and in-frame only. This table has about 380,000 clones, 85% appearing once. Sequenced input: peripheral blood. The receptor set was obtained from a woman aged 18-29 years with acute or convalescent COVID-19.

The chain is built from TRBV7-9 and TRBJ1-1, with D possibly being TRBD1 (5 bases). Germline CDR1 SEHNR, CDR2 FQNEAQ (reference sequence). CDR3 length: 14 amino acids. V was clipped by 5 bases and J by 0 bases, with 10 bases between them. The CDR3, as DNA: TGTGCCAGCAGCACAACAGGTATGAACACTGAAGCTTTCTTT. This codes for CASSTTGMNTEAFF.

The chain links TRBV12-5 to TRBJ1-1; 7 nucleotides agree with TRBD1. Germline trimming cut 4 bases from V and 0 bases from J; bases unmatched to any gene: 8. This CDR3 region has 16 residues. Germline CDR1 reads LGHNT; CDR2 reads FRNRAP. The CDR3 loop is CASGSGQHLMNTEAFF. In nucleotides, the CDR3 is TGTGCTAGTGGTTCGGGACAGCACCTCATGAACACTGAAGCTTTCTTT.

V usage is TRBV4-1 and J usage is TRBJ1-5; TRBD1 is a possible D gene (5 bases). The CDR3 spans 17 residues. V was cut by 4 bases and J by 1 base, with 17 bases left in between. CDR1 MGHRA and CDR2 YSYEKL come from the germline V gene. The CDR3 bases are TGCGCCAGCAGCCCCCCAGGGCTTGGTGGGAGCAATCAGCCCCAGCATTTT. Translating it yields CASSPPGLGGSNQPQHF.

The chain employs TRBV30 and TRBJ1-1, with no clear D. From germline, CDR1 is GTSNPN and CDR2 SVGIG (reference sequence). CDR3 length equals 11 residues. The germline V and J ends were trimmed by 6 bases and 1 base, with 6 bases remaining between them. The CDR3: CACHPNTEAFF. The CDR3 nucleotides read TGTGCCTGTCATCCGAACACTGAAGCTTTCTTT.

The rearrangement uses TRBV3-1 (or the pseudogene TRBV3-2) and TRBJ2-3; 11 bases match TRBD2. With 1 base clipped from V and 0 bases from J, the junction kept 6 bases outside the gene matches. The CDR3 has 18 amino acids. The germline CDR1 and CDR2 sequences are LGHDT and YNNKEL (reference sequence). The CDR3 DNA is TGTGCCAGCAGCCAAGGTCGGACTAGCGGGCGGAGCACAGATACGCAGTATTTT. Translation: CASSQGRTSGRSTDTQYF.

The chain recombines TRBV10-3 with TRBJ1-2; 8 nucleotides agree with TRBD1. The CDR3 consists of 16 residues. CDR1 and CDR2 from the germline V gene are ENHRY and SYGVKD. With 2 bases clipped from V and 8 bases from J, the junction kept 13 bases outside the gene matches. CDR3 in DNA: TGTGCCATCAGTGAGGGGCTTGGGAGCAGGGGGCTCGGCTACACCTTC. Translation: CAISEGLGSRGLGYTF.